The 26 T cell receptor beta chains reported below all come from one sample, sequenced in a study of cytomegalovirus exposure and HLA in healthy donors. PCR amplification relied on 60 Vbeta primers (plus 13 Jbeta primers). Using immunoSEQ multiplex PCR, the repertoire was profiled, and TCRdb retains in-frame clones only, with some absent. The sample records around 150,000 clones, about four fifths being singletons. Input material: PBMCs. These receptors were collected from a male donor in good health and CMV-seropositive.

This chain uses TRBV19 with TRBJ2-7; 9 bases agree with TRBD1. Trimming cost V 6 bases and J 7 bases; bases outside gene matches: 7. The CDR3 is 13 residues long. CDR1 is LNHDA and CDR2 is SQIVND in the germline V gene (reference sequence). The CDR3 nucleotides read TGTGCCAGTAGAACAGGGGGCGCGGATGAGCAGTACTTC. This codes for CASRTGGADEQYF.

This sequence joins TRBV28 and TRBJ2-5; 12 bases line up with TRBD2. This CDR3 is built from 18 residues. The germline CDR1 and CDR2 sequences are MDHEN and SYDVKM. The J segment lost 2 bases and the V segment lost 5 bases, leaving 12 bases of the junction unmatched. The chain's CDR3 is CASSNSGLAGRTQETQYF. The DNA for the CDR3 is TGTGCCAGCAGTAACTCAGGACTAGCGGGGCGCACACAAGAGACCCAGTACTTC. Filled out from reference TRBV28 and TRBJ2-5, the complete variable domain reads DVKVTQSSRYLVKRTGEKVFLECVQDMDHENMFWYRQDPGLGLRLIYFSYDVKMKEKGDIPEGYSVSREKKERFSLILESASTNQTSMYLCASSNSGLAGRTQETQYFGPGTRLLVL.

This chain uses TRBV5-4 with TRBJ2-1; D perhaps matches TRBD1 (6 bases). With 4 bases removed from V and 8 bases from J, the gap between germline ends came to 7 bases. Germline-derived CDR1 and CDR2 are SGHNT and YYREEE (reference sequence). The CDR3 contains 11 residues. CDR3 loop: CASSQGHEQFF. The CDR3 coding sequence is TGTGCCAGCAGCCAGGGGCATGAGCAGTTCTTC.

J is TRBJ1-2 and V is TRBV6-5; possible D gene TRBD1, 6 bases. The length of the CDR3 is 12 residues. Trimming took off 4 bases at V and 8 bases at J, with 11 bases between the two ends. Germline V gene lookup returns CDR1 MNHEY and CDR2 SVGAGI. CDR3 in DNA: TGTGCCAGCAGTTTCGGGGGGCTCGGCTACACCTTC. Translation: CASSFGGLGYTF.

The chain's CDR3 is CASSSNRAHTEAFF. The DNA for the CDR3 is TGTGCCAGCAGCTCAAACAGGGCCCACACTGAAGCTTTCTTT. This chain uses TRBV11-2 with TRBJ1-1; D is possibly TRBD1 (6 bases). The CDR3 is 14 residues long. The V gene lost 4 bases and the J gene lost 3 bases, with 12 bases spanning the gap. Looked up from germline, CDR1 is SGHAT and CDR2 is FQNNGV.

This clone has more than one count but fewer than ten. The chain carries TRBV6-6 and TRBJ1-2; TRBD1 agrees at 8 bases. This CDR3 is built from 16 residues. Trimming removed 0 bases from V and 2 bases from J; junction bases left unmatched: 5. Germline-derived CDR1 and CDR2 are MNHNY and SVGAGI (reference sequence). The CDR3 region is CASSYSGDRGNYGYTF. The CDR3 DNA follows: TGTGCCAGCAGTTACTCGGGAGACAGGGGAAACTATGGCTACACCTTC.

The V gene is TRBV27, the J gene TRBJ2-3, with 10 bases identical to TRBD2. CDR3 size: 16 residues. The J segment lost 3 bases and the V segment lost 5 bases, leaving 8 bases of the junction unmatched. Germline CDR1 is MNHEY and CDR2 is SMNVEV (reference sequence). For the CDR3, the DNA is TGTGCCAGCAGTCACCAGCGGGGGGGCTGGACAGATACGCAGTATTTT. Residues: CASSHQRGGWTDTQYF.

This sequence joins TRBV7-8 and TRBJ2-3; tentatively, D is TRBD2 (6 bases). The ends were cut back, 2 bases at V and 8 bases at J, with 14 bases in the middle. This CDR3 is built from 14 residues. Germline V gene data show CDR1 as SGHVS and CDR2 as FQNEAQ. CDR3 sequence (DNA): TGTGCCAGCAGCTTACGCTGGGAGGAGGGTACGCAGTATTTT. As protein: CASSLRWEEGTQYF.

V usage is TRBV5-8 and J usage is TRBJ1-2; D gene ambiguous. Germline V lookup: CDR1 SGHTS, CDR2 YDEGEE. This CDR3 is 14 amino acids long. Trimming pared 5 bases from V and 4 bases from J, leaving 15 bases between. CDR3 amino acids: CASSYYDRGYGYTF. Written as DNA, the CDR3 is TGTGCCAGCAGTTACTATGACCGGGGCTATGGCTACACCTTC.

This chain connects TRBV9 to TRBJ2-2; 9 positions match TRBD2. The length of the CDR3 is 16 residues. V gave up 1 base and J gave up 5 bases; unmatched junction bases: 6. The germline V gene has CDR1 SGDLS and CDR2 YYNGEE. The CDR3 region is CASSVLSGGTTGELFF. For the CDR3, the DNA is TGTGCCAGCAGCGTATTGAGCGGGGGGACGACCGGGGAGCTGTTTTTT.

This chain joins TRBV27 and TRBJ1-1, with D possibly matching TRBD1 (5 bases). Germline V gene data show CDR1 as MNHEY and CDR2 as SMNVEV (reference sequence). The CDR3 runs 14 residues. The ends were cut back, 5 bases at V and 1 base at J, with 11 bases in the middle. The CDR3 protein is CASSTGSGNTEAFF. The CDR3 DNA follows: TGTGCCAGCAGTACAGGTTCCGGGAACACTGAAGCTTTCTTT.

The chain links TRBV30 to TRBJ1-1; possible D gene TRBD1, 5 bases. Germline V lookup: CDR1 GTSNPN, CDR2 SVGIG (reference sequence). V lost 3 bases, J lost 0 bases, and 11 bases lay in between. CDR3 size: 14 residues. CDR3 protein: CAWSWGRVNTEAFF. CDR3 coding DNA: TGTGCCTGGAGCTGGGGCAGGGTGAACACTGAAGCTTTCTTT. The complete variable domain, with remaining parts taken from reference TRBV30 and TRBJ1-1, reads SQTIHQWPATLVQPVGSPLSLECTVEGTSNPNLYWYRQAAGRGLQLLFYSVGIGQISSEVPQNLSASRPQDRQFILSSKKLLLSDSGFYLCAWSWGRVNTEAFFGQGTRLTVV.

V is TRBV5-1 and J is TRBJ2-1; 7 nucleotides agree with TRBD2. V lost 4 bases, J lost 4 bases, and 8 bases stayed unmatched. CDR3 length: 15 residues. Germline CDR1 is SGHRS and CDR2 is YFSETQ. CDR3 coding DNA: TGCGCCAGCAGCAGGAGCGGGATTGCGTACAATGAGCAGTTCTTC. Translated: CASSRSGIAYNEQFF.

The chain links TRBV6-5 to TRBJ1-4; TRBD1 matches at 10 bases. The CDR3 loop spans 14 amino acids. The junction had 8 bases not matched to a gene; V was cut back by 6 bases and J by 10 bases. The germline V gene has CDR1 MNHEY and CDR2 SVGAGI. CDR3 sequence: CASRPTGGEGKLFF. The CDR3 DNA reads as TGTGCCAGCAGGCCGACAGGGGGCGAAGGAAAACTGTTTTTT.

This clone was picked up one time. The rearrangement joins TRBV7-2 to TRBJ1-2; 10 nucleotides match TRBD1. The V segment lost 0 bases and the J segment 6 bases; nucleotides outside the gene matches: 4. In germline, CDR1 is SGHTA, CDR2 FQGNSA. CDR3 length equals 15 residues. The CDR3 DNA reads as TGTGCCAGCAGCTTAGCAATGGGACAGGGGAATGGCTACACCTTC. This encodes CASSLAMGQGNGYTF.

The chain carries TRBV28 and TRBJ1-2; 9 nucleotides line up with TRBD1. The germline V gene has CDR1 MDHEN and CDR2 SYDVKM. V shed 6 bases and J 3 bases; nucleotides not matched to a gene: 5. The CDR3 consists of 14 residues. The CDR3 region has the DNA TGTGCCAGCAGGCTGGGACAGGGCTACTATGGCTACACCTTC. This translates into CASRLGQGYYGYTF.

The rearrangement joins TRBV18 to TRBJ1-4; no reliable D call. V was trimmed by 3 bases and J by 0 bases, leaving 11 bases between them. Germline CDR1 and CDR2: KGHSH and LQKENI. The CDR3 spans 16 residues. DNA for the CDR3: TGTGCCAGCTCACCCCTCTTACTAGCAACTAATGAAAAACTGTTTTTT. Translating it yields CASSPLLLATNEKLFF. Supplemented by reference TRBV18 and TRBJ1-4, the full variable domain reads NAGVMQNPRHLVRRRGQEARLRCSPMKGHSHVYWYRQLPEEGLKFMVYLQKENIIDESGMPKERFSAEFPKEGPSILRIQQVVRGDSAAYFCASSPLLLATNEKLFFGSGTQLSVL.

This chain links TRBV7-2 with TRBJ2-6; D possibly corresponds to TRBD1 (6 bases). Trimming left V 4 bases short and J 3 bases short, with 10 bases between. Germline CDR1 and CDR2: SGHTA and FQGNSA. This CDR3 is built from 15 residues. CDR3 amino acids: CASSSGEGGANVLTF. The CDR3 DNA follows: TGTGCCAGCAGCTCAGGGGAAGGTGGGGCCAACGTCCTGACTTTC.

The chain carries TRBV6-5 and TRBJ1-1; D gene uncertain. V was cut by 6 bases and J by 6 bases, with 11 bases left in between. The CDR3 is 12 amino acids. Germline V CDR1 and CDR2: MNHEY, SVGAGI. DNA for the CDR3: TGTGCCAGCAGGTCGACTGGTTCTGAAGCTTTCTTT. Translating gives CASRSTGSEAFF.

Concerning this clone itself: Its ends do not fully match the called genes, so a read error is possible. The chain carries TRBV5-1 and TRBJ2-6; possible D gene TRBD2, 6 bases. CDR3 length equals 18 residues. Germline V gene sequence: CDR1 SGHRS, CDR2 YFSETQ. The CDR3 nucleotides are TGCGCCAGCAGCTTAGGGAGGAGGCCCAGCTCTGGGGCCAACGGCCTGACTTTC. This encodes CASSLGRRPSSGANGLTF.

This CDR3 is CASSGDRLQPGYTF. DNA of the CDR3: TGCGCCAGCAGCGGGGACAGGTTGCAACCAGGCTACACCTTC. The chain is built from TRBV4-3 and TRBJ1-2, with 8 bases lining up with TRBD1. The CDR3 is made up of 14 amino acids. With 5 bases clipped from V and 8 bases from J, the junction kept 10 bases outside the gene matches. The germline V gene has CDR1 LGHNA and CDR2 YSLEER.

The chain has TRBV7-2 and TRBJ2-7, with TRBD2 as a possible D gene (6 bases). The CDR3 consists of 14 residues. Trimming removed 8 bases from V and 0 bases from J, with 14 bases in between. Looked up from germline, CDR1 is SGHTA and CDR2 is FQGNSA. CDR3 coding DNA: TGTGCCAGCTCAGCTAGCGCCAGCTCCTACGAGCAGTACTTC. Protein sequence: CASSASASSYEQYF.

This CDR3 is CASSRPSSHEQFF. The CDR3 DNA reads TGTGCCAGCTCAAGACCTAGTTCCCATGAGCAGTTCTTC. The genes are TRBV18 and TRBJ2-1; no definite D call. Germline CDR1 reads KGHSH; CDR2 reads LQKENI. The CDR3 runs 13 residues. V dropped 5 bases and J dropped 8 bases, with 13 bases sitting between them.

The gene calls are TRBV27 and TRBJ1-1; D might be TRBD1 (6 bases). CDR1 and CDR2 from the germline V gene are MNHEY and SMNVEV (reference sequence). The CDR3 extends over 13 amino acids. Deletions cut 6 bases from V and 1 base from J, with 9 bases between. The CDR3 bases are TGTGCCAGCAGCTGGGGGCCGAACACTGAAGCTTTCTTT. Translating it yields CASSWGPNTEAFF.

The chain uses TRBV5-1 and TRBJ1-2; 8 bases line up with TRBD1. From germline, CDR1 is SGHRS and CDR2 YFSETQ. The CDR3 loop spans 13 amino acids. With V trimmed by 4 bases and J by 7 bases, 6 bases remained unmatched. CDR3 nucleotide sequence: TGCGCCAGCAGCGAGGGACAGGAATTTGGCTACACCTTC. This sequence encodes CASSEGQEFGYTF. The whole variable domain, filled in from reference TRBV5-1 and TRBJ1-2, reads KAGVTQTPRYLIKTRGQQVTLSCSPISGHRSVSWYQQTPGQGLQFLFEYFSETQRNKGNFPGRFSGRQFSNSRSEMNVSTLELGDSALYLCASSEGQEFGYTFGSGTRLTVV.

The chain combines TRBV30 with TRBJ1-2; D is perhaps TRBD1 (5 bases). Trimming left V 1 base short and J 7 bases short, with 10 bases between. This CDR3 has 12 residues. CDR1 is GTSNPN, CDR2 SVGIG, per germline (reference sequence). As DNA, the CDR3 is TGTGCCTGGAGTGAGGGCAGGGTTGGCTACACCTTC. This encodes CAWSEGRVGYTF.